This TCR beta chain was documented in a study of T cell responses to AZD1222 COVID-19 vaccine. Assay used: immunoSEQ multiplex PCR; TCRdb lists only in-frame clones, some missing. The table has about 200,000 clones, approximately 94% seen once. This CDR3 contains 10 residues. The germline V gene encodes CDR1 SGDLS and CDR2 YYNGEE. V was pared by 3 bases and J by 6 bases, with 1 base between. Study-level points and caveats: Baseline testing showed seropositivity in only six AZD1222 recipients. The donors showed a predominance of white British ancestry and of females, with possible underestimation of clonal diversity. Nearly half of spike-specific TCRs reportedly target variant regions that are unmutated in the B.1.351 and B.1.1.7 variants.

As concerns this clone: Its matching antigen is unknown. The same CDR3 also results from other DNA sequences found in this sample.

The receptor comes from an adult who received the MenACWY meningococcal vaccine as a control. This material consisted of peripheral blood, taken 28 days after the second dose of the MenACWY control vaccine. The chain links TRBV9 to TRBJ2-1; D unclear. The CDR3 loop is CASSGNEQFF. CDR3 bases: TGTGCCAGCAGCGGCAATGAGCAGTTCTTC.